The source of this T cell receptor beta chain is a study of control samples from healthy donors and cancer patients. This CDR3 is built from 16 residues. The protocol was immunoSEQ multiplex PCR, while the TCRdb copy is restricted to in-frame clones and leaves out a portion. Of 80,000 to 100,000 clones in the sample, approximately 81% were seen once. V is TRBV21-1 and J is TRBJ1-2. TRBV21-1 is a pseudogene locus. The TCR originated in a woman under 40 in good health. Specimen: blood. The DNA for the CDR3 is TGTGCCAGCAGCAAAGTGAAGGGAGTCTCTAACTATGGCTACACCTTC. Amino acid sequence: CASSKVKGVSNYGYTF.